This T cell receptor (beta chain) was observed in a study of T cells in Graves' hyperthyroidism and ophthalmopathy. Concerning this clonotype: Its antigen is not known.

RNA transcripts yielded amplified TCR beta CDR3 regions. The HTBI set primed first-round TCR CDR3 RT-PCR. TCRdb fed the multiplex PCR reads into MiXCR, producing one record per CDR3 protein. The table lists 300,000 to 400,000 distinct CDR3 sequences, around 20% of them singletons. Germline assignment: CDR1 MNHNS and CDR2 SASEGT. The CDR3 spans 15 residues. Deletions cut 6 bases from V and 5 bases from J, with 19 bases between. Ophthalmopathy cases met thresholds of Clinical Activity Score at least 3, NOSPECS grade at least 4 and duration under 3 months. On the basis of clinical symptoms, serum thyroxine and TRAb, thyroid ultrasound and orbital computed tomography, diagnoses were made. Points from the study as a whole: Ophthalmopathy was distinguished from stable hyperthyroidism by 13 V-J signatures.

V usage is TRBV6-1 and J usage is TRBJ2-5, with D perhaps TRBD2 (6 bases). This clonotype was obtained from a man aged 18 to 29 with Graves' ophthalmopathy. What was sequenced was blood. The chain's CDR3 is CASSPTGRGSETQYF. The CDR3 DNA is TGTGCCAGCAGCCCAACTGGGCGGGGCAGTGAGACCCAGTACTTC.